The 18 T cell receptor beta chains below all came from one sample that was sequenced in a study of CD8+ T cells in alopecia areata. In each case, RNA was isolated and then reverse transcribed into cDNA as the sequencing template. The protocol was immunoSEQ multiplex PCR, while the TCRdb copy is restricted to in-frame clones and leaves out a portion. Of over 200,000 clones in the sample, 50% to 60% were seen once. The source was CD4+ T cells sorted from blood, collected at week 0. Receptor source: a human donor with alopecia areata.

This clone was counted only a few times. The V gene is TRBV7-2, the J gene TRBJ2-1; 10 positions match TRBD2. The CDR3 is made up of 15 amino acids. Germline assignment: CDR1 SGHTA and CDR2 FQGNSA. Trimming took 5 bases from V and 10 from J; bases not matched to a gene: 11. The CDR3 DNA reads as TGTGCCAGCAGCACCTCTAGCGGGGGAAGGGTCGAGCAGTTCTTC. Translating gives CASSTSSGGRVEQFF.

The chain recombines TRBV30 with TRBJ1-1, with D perhaps TRBD1 (6 bases). The V end was cut by 3 bases, the J end by 10 bases, with 18 bases between. The CDR3 is 13 amino acids. The germline V gene encodes CDR1 GTSNPN and CDR2 SVGIG (reference sequence). CDR3 in DNA: TGTGCCTGGAGCGCAGGGGTAGGGAAGGGAGCTTTCTTT. This translates into CAWSAGVGKGAFF.

In this sample, this clone turned up once. This chain connects TRBV5-1 to TRBJ2-5; 7 positions agree with TRBD1. With 3 bases clipped from V and 4 bases from J, the junction kept 15 bases outside the gene matches. Germline CDR1 reads SGHRS; CDR2 reads YFSETQ. This CDR3 spans 17 amino acids. CDR3: CASSSVGQTERGETQYF. The CDR3 region has the DNA TGCGCCAGCAGCTCCGTGGGACAGACAGAACGGGGAGAGACCCAGTACTTC.

This chain uses TRBV5-1 with TRBJ2-7, with 9 bases aligning to TRBD2. This CDR3 has 14 amino acids. J gave up 4 bases and V 8 bases, and 10 bases lay outside the gene matches. The germline V gene has CDR1 SGHRS and CDR2 YFSETQ. The CDR3 region has the DNA TGCGCCAGTGCTTTAGCGGGAGAGATTTACGAGCAGTACTTC. This translates into CASALAGEIYEQYF.

This clone was seen only a few times. V is TRBV5-1 and J is TRBJ2-1, with D hard to call. Per germline, CDR1 SGHRS and CDR2 YFSETQ. There are 13 residues in the CDR3. The ends were cut back, 7 bases at V and 1 base at J, with 9 bases in the middle. CDR3 in amino acids: CASARGSYNEQFF. As DNA, the CDR3 is TGCGCCAGCGCCCGAGGTTCCTACAATGAGCAGTTCTTC.

This clone is a singleton in its sample. The rearrangement uses TRBV27 and TRBJ2-5; D ambiguous. Trimming stripped 3 bases from V and 4 bases from J, with 12 bases between. Germline V CDR1 and CDR2: MNHEY, SMNVEV (reference sequence). This CDR3 comprises 14 residues. The CDR3 bases are TGTGCCAGCAGTTTGTGGCCGCCCCGAGAGACCCAGTACTTC. Its protein is CASSLWPPRETQYF.

V and J are TRBV6-1 and TRBJ1-5; D may be TRBD1 (5 bases). Germline CDR1 MNHNS, CDR2 SASEGT. Trimming took 6 bases from V and 3 from J, leaving 12 bases between them. The CDR3 spans 14 residues. CDR3 coding DNA: TGTGCCAGCAGCCAGACAGTGTTCAATCAGCCCCAGCATTTT. This gives the protein CASSQTVFNQPQHF.

This chain connects TRBV6-5 to TRBJ2-1; D gene uncertain. Deletions cut 6 bases from V and 9 bases from J, with 12 bases between. The CDR3 is 12 amino acids. CDR1 MNHEY and CDR2 SVGAGI come from the germline V gene. The CDR3 sequence: CASSPTSAEQFF. The CDR3 coding sequence is TGTGCCAGCAGCCCCACCTCGGCTGAGCAGTTCTTC.

The chain joins TRBV30 to TRBJ1-1; no firm D call. V lost 5 bases and J 0 bases, leaving 7 bases between the germline ends. There are 12 residues in the CDR3. Germline V gene lookup returns CDR1 GTSNPN and CDR2 SVGIG (reference sequence). The chain's CDR3 is CAWLTLNTEAFF. The CDR3 region has the DNA TGTGCCTGGTTAACACTGAACACTGAAGCTTTCTTT. The whole variable domain, remainder taken from reference TRBV30 and TRBJ1-1, is SQTIHQWPATLVQPVGSPLSLECTVEGTSNPNLYWYRQAAGRGLQLLFYSVGIGQISSEVPQNLSASRPQDRQFILSSKKLLLSDSGFYLCAWLTLNTEAFFGQGTRLTVV.

This chain uses TRBV9 with TRBJ2-3, with D uncertain. V lost 4 bases and J lost 2, with 8 bases in between. This CDR3 has 13 residues. Germline CDR1 SGDLS, CDR2 YYNGEE. The CDR3 coding sequence is TGTGCCAGCAGCTTCGCTTACACAGATACGCAGTATTTT. Protein: CASSFAYTDTQYF.

This chain uses TRBV7-2 with TRBJ1-1; 7 nucleotides line up with TRBD1. The V gene's germline CDR1 is SGHTA and CDR2 FQGNSA. The CDR3 has 13 residues. Trimming cost V 4 bases and J 1 base; bases outside gene matches: 0. The CDR3 nucleotides read TGTGCCAGCAGCTGGACAGGGAACACTGAAGCTTTCTTT. As protein: CASSWTGNTEAFF.

CDR3 nucleotides: TGCAGTGCTTCATGGTCCTATGGCTACACCTTC. Translated: CSASWSYGYTF. This rearrangement joins TRBV20-1 to TRBJ1-2; D gene ambiguous. This CDR3 region has 11 residues. Germline CDR1 DFQATT, CDR2 SNEGSKA (reference sequence). The V and J ends lost 5 bases and 4 bases respectively, with 8 bases between them.

In regard to this clone: The junction differs from germline at one of its ends, possibly a read error. The CDR3 is CASSSQLGYEQCF. In DNA, the CDR3 is TGTGCCAGCAGCTCTCAACTAGGCTACGAGCAGTGCTTC. The chain carries TRBV7-6 and TRBJ2-7; tentatively, D is TRBD2 (5 bases). In germline, CDR1 is SGHVS, CDR2 FNYEAQ. The CDR3 has 13 amino acids.

This clone appeared a few times. The chain carries TRBV6-1 and TRBJ1-2; unclear D gene. The length of the CDR3 is 15 residues. Between the trimmed V and J ends, which lost 4 bases and 0 bases, there was a span of 12 bases. Germline loops: CDR1 MNHNS, CDR2 SASEGT. CDR3 loop: CASSAMGLTNYGYTF. The DNA for the CDR3 is TGTGCCAGCAGTGCCATGGGCTTGACTAACTATGGCTACACCTTC.

The V and J genes are TRBV7-9 and TRBJ1-1; D remains ambiguous. The CDR3 extends over 13 amino acids. With 1 base removed from V and 4 bases from J, the gap between germline ends came to 7 bases. Germline CDR1 and CDR2: SEHNR and FQNEAQ (reference sequence). For the CDR3, the DNA is TGTGCCAGCAGCTTAGAGCAGAGCACTGAAGCTTTCTTT. This codes for CASSLEQSTEAFF.

This clone has a handful of counts. The V and J genes are TRBV7-2 and TRBJ1-6, with a weak D call TRBD1 (6 bases). Germline V gene sequence: CDR1 SGHTA, CDR2 FQGNSA. V dropped 1 base and J dropped 7 bases, with 14 bases sitting between them. CDR3 length equals 16 residues. The CDR3 protein is CASSLVSNRVNSPLHF. DNA of the CDR3: TGTGCCAGCAGCTTAGTCTCGAACAGGGTAAATTCACCCCTCCACTTT.

The genes are TRBV7-9 and TRBJ1-2; D is perhaps TRBD1 (6 bases). CDR3 length: 14 amino acids. CDR1 is SEHNR, CDR2 FQNEAQ, per germline (reference sequence). V was cut by 2 bases and J by 6 bases, with 13 bases left in between. CDR3 in amino acids: CASSLNRESHGYTF. The CDR3 DNA sequence: TGTGCCAGCAGCTTAAACAGGGAGTCTCATGGCTACACCTTC.

Note on this clone: Its ends do not fully match the called genes, so a read error is possible. V and J are TRBV7-6 and TRBJ1-4, with 7 bases lining up with TRBD1. The CDR3 consists of 15 residues. Germline V gives CDR1 SGHVS, CDR2 FNYEAQ. The CDR3 DNA reads TGTGCCAGCACCTTAACGGGACAGAGGACGGAAAAACTGTTTTTT. Protein: CASTLTGQRTEKLFF.